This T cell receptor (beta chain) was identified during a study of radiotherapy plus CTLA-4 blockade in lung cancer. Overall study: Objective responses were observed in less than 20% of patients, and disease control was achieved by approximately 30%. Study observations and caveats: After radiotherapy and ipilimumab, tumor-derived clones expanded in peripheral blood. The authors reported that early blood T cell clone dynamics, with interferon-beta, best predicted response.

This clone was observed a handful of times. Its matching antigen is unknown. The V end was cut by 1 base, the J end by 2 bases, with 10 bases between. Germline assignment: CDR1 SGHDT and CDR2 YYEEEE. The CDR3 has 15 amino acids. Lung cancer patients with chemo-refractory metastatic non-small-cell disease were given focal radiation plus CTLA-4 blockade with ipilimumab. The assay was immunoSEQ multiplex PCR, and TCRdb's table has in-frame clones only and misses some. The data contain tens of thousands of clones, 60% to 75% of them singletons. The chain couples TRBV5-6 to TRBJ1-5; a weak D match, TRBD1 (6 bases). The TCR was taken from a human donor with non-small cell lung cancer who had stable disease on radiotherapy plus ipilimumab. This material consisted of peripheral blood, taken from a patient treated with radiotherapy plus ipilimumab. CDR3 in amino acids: CASSLRGPGNQPQHF. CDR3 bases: TGTGCCAGCAGCTTGCGGGGGCCCGGCAATCAGCCCCAGCATTTT.